This TCR beta chain was identified in a study of T cell responses to AZD1222 COVID-19 vaccine. Using immunoSEQ multiplex PCR, the repertoire was profiled, and TCRdb retains in-frame clones only, with some absent. The sample shows 55,000 to 75,000 clones, about four fifths of them seen only once. CDR1 is SGHTA, CDR2 FQGNSA, per germline. The V end lost 2 bases, the J end lost 6 bases, and 11 bases lay between the germline ends. The CDR3 loop spans 14 amino acids. This specimen consisted of peripheral blood, obtained on day 0 of MenACWY control vaccination. This receptor was identified in an adult in good health. This chain uses TRBV7-2 with TRBJ2-1; no definite D call. CDR3 protein: CASSLLGMGNEQFF. As DNA, the CDR3 is TGTGCCAGCAGCTTATTGGGTATGGGCAATGAGCAGTTCTTC.